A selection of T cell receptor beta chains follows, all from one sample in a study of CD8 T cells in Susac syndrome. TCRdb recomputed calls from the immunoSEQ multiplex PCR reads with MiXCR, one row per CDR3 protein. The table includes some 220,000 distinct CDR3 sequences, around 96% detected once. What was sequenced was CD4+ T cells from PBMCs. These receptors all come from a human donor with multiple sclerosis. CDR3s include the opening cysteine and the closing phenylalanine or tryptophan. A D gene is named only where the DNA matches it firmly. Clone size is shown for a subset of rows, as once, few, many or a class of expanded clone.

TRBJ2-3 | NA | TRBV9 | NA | CASSRLGGYSTDTQYF | TGTGCCAGCAGCCGCCTTGGGGGGTATAGCACAGATACGCAGTATTTT
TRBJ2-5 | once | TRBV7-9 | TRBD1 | CASGLRGLAEETQYF | TGTGCCAGCGGCCTGAGGGGGCTAGCTGAGGAGACCCAGTACTTC
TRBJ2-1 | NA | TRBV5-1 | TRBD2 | CASSYESSGRGNEQFF | TGCGCCAGCAGCTACGAGTCTAGCGGGAGGGGAAATGAGCAGTTCTTC
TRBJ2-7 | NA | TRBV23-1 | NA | CASSQSAGDEQYF | TGCGCCAGCAGTCAATCAGCGGGCGACGAGCAGTACTTC
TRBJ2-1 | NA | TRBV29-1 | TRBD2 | CSVEEREAHNEQFF | TGCAGCGTTGAAGAGCGGGAGGCCCACAATGAGCAGTTCTTC
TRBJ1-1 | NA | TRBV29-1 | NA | CSVDADTTIGRNTEAFF | TGCAGCGTTGATGCCGACACGACCATAGGCAGGAACACTGAAGCTTTCTTT
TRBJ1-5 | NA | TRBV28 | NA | CASSLTVSQPQHF | TGTGCCAGCAGTTTAACAGTAAGTCAGCCCCAGCATTTT
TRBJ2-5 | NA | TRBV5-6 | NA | CASSLWRRGETQYF | TGTGCCAGCAGCTTGTGGCGGCGGGGAGAGACCCAGTACTTC
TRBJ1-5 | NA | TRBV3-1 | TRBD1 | CASSPRPGGQGRQPQHF | TGTGCCAGCAGCCCACGCCCGGGAGGACAGGGACGTCAGCCCCAGCATTTT
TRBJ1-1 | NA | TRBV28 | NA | CASRIYRDEAFF | TGTGCCAGCAGAATATACAGGGATGAAGCTTTCTTT
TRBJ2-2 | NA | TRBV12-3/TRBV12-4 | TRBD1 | CASRTGYTGELFF | TGTGCCAGCAGGACAGGGTACACCGGGGAGCTGTTTTTT
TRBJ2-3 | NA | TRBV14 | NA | CASSPHQNTDTQYF | TGTGCCAGCAGCCCCCACCAAAACACAGATACGCAGTATTTT
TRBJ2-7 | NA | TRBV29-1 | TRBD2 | CSAESGGFGTSPDEQYF | TGCAGCGCCGAGAGTGGAGGGTTTGGGACTAGCCCAGACGAGCAGTACTTC
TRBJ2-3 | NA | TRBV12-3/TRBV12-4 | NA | CASSAATGTQCF | TGTGCCAGCAGTGCTGCGACGGGTACGCAGTGTTTT
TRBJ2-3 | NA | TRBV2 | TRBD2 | CASSAGGSSTDTQYF | TGTGCCAGCAGTGCGGGCGGGAGTTCCACAGATACGCAGTATTTT
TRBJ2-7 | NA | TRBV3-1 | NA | CASSRTHLSDEQYF | TGTGCCAGCAGCCGGACTCACCTCTCCGACGAGCAGTACTTC
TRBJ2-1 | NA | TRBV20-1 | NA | CSASEGFDSEQFF | TGCAGTGCTAGCGAGGGGTTCGACTCCGAGCAGTTCTTC
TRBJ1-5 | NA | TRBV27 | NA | CASSPLTRQPQHF | TGTGCCAGCAGTCCCCTAACCCGGCAGCCCCAGCATTTT
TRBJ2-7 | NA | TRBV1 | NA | CTSSQEGVGLGYEQYF | TGCACCAGCAGCCAAGAAGGGGTGGGGCTAGGCTACGAGCAGTACTTC
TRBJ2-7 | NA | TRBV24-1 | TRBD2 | CATDHSAGVNYEQYF | TGTGCCACCGACCATTCGGCGGGAGTTAACTACGAGCAGTACTTC
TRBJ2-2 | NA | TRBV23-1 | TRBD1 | CASRLQGAHRGAVF | TGCGCCAGCAGGTTACAGGGGGCGCACCGGGGAGCTGTTTTT
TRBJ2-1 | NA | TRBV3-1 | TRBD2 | CASSPRILLAGSGHSYNEQFF | TGTGCCAGCAGCCCGAGGATCCTGCTAGCGGGATCCGGACACTCCTACAATGAGCAGTTCTTC
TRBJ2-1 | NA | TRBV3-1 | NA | CASSQRGEDNEQFF | TGTGCCAGCAGCCAACGAGGCGAGGACAATGAGCAGTTCTTC
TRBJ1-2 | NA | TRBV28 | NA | CASSLGTNNYGYTF | TGTGCCAGCAGTTTGGGGACAAATAACTATGGCTACACCTTC
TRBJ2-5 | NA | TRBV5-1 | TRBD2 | CASSPGGGRASETQYF | TGCGCCAGCAGCCCCGGAGGCGGGAGGGCCTCGGAGACCCAGTACTTC
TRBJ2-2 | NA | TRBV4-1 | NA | CASSREMNTGELFF | TGCGCCAGCAGCCGAGAGATGAACACCGGGGAGCTGTTTTTT
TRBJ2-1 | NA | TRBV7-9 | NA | CASSLDFQGNEQFF | TGTGCCAGCAGCTTAGATTTTCAGGGCAATGAGCAGTTCTTC
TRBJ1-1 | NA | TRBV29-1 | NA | CSAVQGRAFF | TGCAGCGCAGTACAGGGTAGGGCTTTCTTT
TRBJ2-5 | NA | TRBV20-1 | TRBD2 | CSARAPLAGAYSETQYF | TGCAGTGCTAGAGCCCCTCTAGCGGGAGCGTATTCGGAGACCCAGTACTTC
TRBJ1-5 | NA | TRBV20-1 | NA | CSAREGAGARNQPQHF | TGCAGTGCTAGAGAGGGCGCAGGGGCGAGGAATCAGCCCCAGCATTTT
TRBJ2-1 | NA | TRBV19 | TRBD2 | CASSIQTSGGRGNEQFF | TGTGCCAGTAGTATTCAGACTAGCGGGGGGCGTGGAAATGAGCAGTTCTTC
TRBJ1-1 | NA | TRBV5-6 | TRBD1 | CASSFSGTGTAFF | TGTGCCAGCAGCTTCTCCGGGACAGGGACAGCTTTCTTT
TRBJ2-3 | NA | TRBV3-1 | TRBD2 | CASSHLSSGRRDTQYF | TGTGCCAGCAGCCATTTATCTAGCGGGAGAAGGGATACGCAGTATTTT
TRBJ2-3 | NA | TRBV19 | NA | CASSSPPDTQYF | TGTGCCAGTTCCTCCCCACCAGATACGCAGTATTTT
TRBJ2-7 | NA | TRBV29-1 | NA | CSVASAYEQYF | TGCAGCGTTGCGTCCGCCTACGAGCAGTACTTC
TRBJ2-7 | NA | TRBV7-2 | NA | CASSSRSEQYF | TGTGCCAGCAGCTCAAGGTCCGAGCAGTACTTC
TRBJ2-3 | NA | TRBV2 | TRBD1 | CASRQGSAGADTQYF | TGTGCCAGCAGACAGGGGTCCGCAGGAGCAGATACGCAGTATTTT
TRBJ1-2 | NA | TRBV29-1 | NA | CSVERRTYGYTF | TGCAGCGTTGAAAGGCGAACCTATGGCTACACCTTC
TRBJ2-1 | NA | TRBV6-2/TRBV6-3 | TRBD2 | CASIKLAGGPNEQFF | TGTGCCAGCATCAAACTAGCGGGGGGGCCCAATGAGCAGTTCTTC
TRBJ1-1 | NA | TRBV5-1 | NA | CASSLGQGGITEAFF | TGCGCCAGCAGCTTGGGGCAGGGCGGTATCACTGAAGCTTTCTTT
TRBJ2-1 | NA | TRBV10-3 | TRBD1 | CAISDRGQGLNEQFF | TGTGCCATCAGTGACCGGGGACAGGGATTGAATGAGCAGTTCTTC
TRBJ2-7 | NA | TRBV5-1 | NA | CASSIRGNLGEQYF | TGCGCCAGCAGCATACGGGGAAACCTAGGCGAGCAGTACTTC
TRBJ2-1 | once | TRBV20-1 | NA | CSARRGWRYNEQFF | TGCAGTGCTAGACGGGGCTGGCGGTACAATGAGCAGTTCTTC
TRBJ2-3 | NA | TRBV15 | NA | CATSPGLGSGSQYF | TGTGCCACCAGCCCGGGTCTGGGCTCGGGCTCGCAGTATTTT
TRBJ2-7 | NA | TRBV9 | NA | CASSVERKSYEQYF | TGTGCCAGCAGCGTAGAACGGAAGAGCTACGAGCAGTACTTC
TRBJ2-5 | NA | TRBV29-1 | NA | CSVWRGEEETQYF | TGCAGCGTTTGGAGGGGCGAGGAAGAGACCCAGTACTTC
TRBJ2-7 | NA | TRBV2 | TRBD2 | CASTRASGVKQYF | TGTGCCAGCACGAGGGCTAGCGGGGTGAAGCAGTACTTC
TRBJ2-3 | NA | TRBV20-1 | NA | CSAKSGSTDTQYF | TGCAGTGCTAAGAGCGGGAGCACAGATACGCAGTATTTT
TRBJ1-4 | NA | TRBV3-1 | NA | CASSQVSEKLFF | TGTGCCAGCAGCCAAGTATCTGAAAAACTGTTTTTT
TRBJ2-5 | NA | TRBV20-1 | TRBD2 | CSARGGLAGETQYF | TGCAGTGCTAGAGGGGGACTAGCGGGTGAGACCCAGTACTTC
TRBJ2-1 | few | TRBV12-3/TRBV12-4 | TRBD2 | CASSLAGGYNEQFF | TGTGCCAGCAGTTTAGCGGGAGGGTACAATGAGCAGTTCTTC
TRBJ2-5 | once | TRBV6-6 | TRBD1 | CASSLGTVETQYF | TGTGCCAGCAGTCTCGGGACAGTAGAGACCCAGTACTTC